This T cell receptor (beta chain) was sequenced during a study of cytomegalovirus exposure and HLA in healthy donors. About the research overall: From donors who were HLA-typed, an early data release held 81 million or so unique TCRs. Study-level findings and limits: Most TCR beta V segments were productive about 90% or about 30% of the time in an earlier analysis.

A multiplex PCR was run with 60 Vbeta primers and 13 Jbeta primers. Authors' processing steps: Unique TCR beta chains totaled roughly 81 million in a later count, with around 11 million of them shared. The repertoire was sequenced with immunoSEQ multiplex PCR; TCRdb's copy has only in-frame clones and lacks some. From that table come the V and J calls and clone size; the DNA was used to work out D and trimming. The table lists about 120,000 clones, 83% of them singletons. Trimming at V came to 8 bases and at J to 0 bases, leaving 4 bases not matched to a gene. The CDR3 loop spans 14 amino acids. Germline V gives CDR1 SNHLY, CDR2 FYNNEI. This clone was observed once. Its target is not known.

The source of this sequence is a woman aged 35 to 49 in good health and CMV-seropositive. The chain joins TRBV2 to TRBJ2-3, with 8 bases fitting TRBD2. The sequenced sample consisted of PBMCs. CDR3 nucleotides: TGTGCCAGCCGCGCTAGCGGGAGCACAGATACGCAGTATTTT. Protein sequence: CASRASGSTDTQYF. Combining the CDR3 with reference TRBV2 and TRBJ2-3 gives the whole variable domain EPEVTQTPSHQVTQMGQEVILRCVPISNHLYFYWYRQILGQKVEFLVSFYNNEISEKSEIFDDQFSVERPDGSNFTLKIRSTKLEDSAMYFCASRASGSTDTQYFGPGTRLTVL.